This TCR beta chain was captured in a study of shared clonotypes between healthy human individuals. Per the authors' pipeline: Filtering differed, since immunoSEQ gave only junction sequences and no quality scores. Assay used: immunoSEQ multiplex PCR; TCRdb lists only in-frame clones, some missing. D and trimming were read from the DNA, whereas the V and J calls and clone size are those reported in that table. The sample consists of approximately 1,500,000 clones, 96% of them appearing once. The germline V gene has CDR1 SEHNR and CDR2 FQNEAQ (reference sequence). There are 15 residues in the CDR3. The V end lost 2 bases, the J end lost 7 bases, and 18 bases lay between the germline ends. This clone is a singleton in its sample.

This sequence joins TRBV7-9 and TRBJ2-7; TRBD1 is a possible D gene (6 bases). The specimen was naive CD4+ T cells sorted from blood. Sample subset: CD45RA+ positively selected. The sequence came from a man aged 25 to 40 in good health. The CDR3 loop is CASSLPWTVLEEQYF. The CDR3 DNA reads TGTGCCAGCAGCTTACCCTGGACAGTGCTGGAGGAGCAGTACTTC.